Presented here are 25 T cell receptor beta chains from one specimen sequenced in a study of T cells and Merkel cell carcinoma outcomes. The table came from immunoSEQ multiplex PCR; TCRdb's copy has only in-frame clones and leaves some out. The sample includes approximately 7,000 clones, around 90% of them seen just once. Material: tumor tissue from Merkel cell carcinoma. The receptors originated from a human donor with Merkel cell carcinoma.

This chain joins TRBV4-1 and TRBJ1-1; D call uncertain. There are 14 residues in the CDR3. V gave up 7 bases and J gave up 1 base, with 13 bases separating them. Looked up from germline, CDR1 is MGHRA and CDR2 is YSYEKL. The CDR3 DNA reads TGCGCCAGCACTCAGACTGAACCGAACACTGAAGCTTTCTTT. Amino acid sequence: CASTQTEPNTEAFF.

A remark on this clone: At one end the junction does not follow the germline gene, possibly because of a read error. The V gene is TRBV7-3, the J gene TRBJ2-2; D perhaps matches TRBD1 (5 bases). Looked up from germline, CDR1 is SGHTA and CDR2 is FQGTGA. The CDR3 is 17 amino acids. The CDR3 sequence: CASSFPKGHPNTGELFF. The DNA of the CDR3 is TGTGCTAGCAGCTTCCCAAAGGGGCATCCCAACACCGGGGAGCTGTTTTTT. Full variable domain (missing parts from reference TRBV7-3 and TRBJ2-2): GAGVSQTPSNKVTEKGKYVELRCDPISGHTALYWYRQSLGQGPEFLIYFQGTGAADDSGLPNDRFFAVRPEGSVSTLKIQRTERGDSAVYLCASSFPKGHPNTGELFFGEGSRLTVL.

The genes are TRBV10-2 and TRBJ1-2, with 7 bases fitting TRBD1. V gave up 6 bases and J gave up 4 bases; unmatched junction bases: 2. CDR1 is WSHSY, CDR2 SAAADI, per germline. CDR3 size: 12 residues. Here the CDR3 reads CASRRDSYGYTF. The CDR3, as DNA: TGCGCCAGCAGAAGGGACAGCTATGGCTACACCTTC.

The chain combines TRBV18 with TRBJ1-2; D call uncertain. CDR1 KGHSH and CDR2 LQKENI come from the germline V gene. Trimming took 2 bases from V and 2 from J, leaving 6 bases between them. The CDR3 is 13 amino acids. The CDR3 reads CASSPADNYGYTF. Written as DNA, the CDR3 is TGTGCCAGCTCACCAGCAGACAACTATGGCTACACCTTC.

The rearrangement uses TRBV9 and TRBJ2-4, with D possibly being TRBD2 (6 bases). V lost 3 bases, J lost 5 bases, and 12 bases lay in between. This CDR3 is 14 amino acids long. The V gene's germline CDR1 is SGDLS and CDR2 YYNGEE. This CDR3 is CASSAGTWENIQYF. The CDR3 DNA sequence: TGTGCCAGCAGCGCCGGGACTTGGGAAAACATTCAGTACTTC.

The V gene is TRBV9, the J gene TRBJ2-5; 7 bases are shared with TRBD2. V was pared by 0 bases and J by 4 bases, with 6 bases of the junction left unmatched. The CDR3 runs to 15 residues. Germline assignment: CDR1 SGDLS and CDR2 YYNGEE. The DNA of the CDR3 is TGTGCCAGCAGCGTAGTCGCGGGGAGGGGAGAGACCCAGTACTTC. This sequence encodes CASSVVAGRGETQYF.

The chain carries TRBV11-2 and TRBJ1-5, with no clear D. V was cut by 0 bases and J by 6 bases, with 9 bases left in between. This CDR3 contains 14 residues. Germline values: CDR1 SGHAT, CDR2 FQNNGV. DNA for the CDR3: TGTGCCAGCAGCTTAGATCGTTTAGCTCAGCCCCAGCATTTT. This sequence encodes CASSLDRLAQPQHF.

The chain links TRBV4-2 to TRBJ2-5; 10 positions agree with TRBD2. CDR1 LGHNA and CDR2 YNFKEQ come from the germline V gene. The J segment lost 4 bases and the V segment lost 4 bases, leaving 9 bases of the junction unmatched. This CDR3 is 16 amino acids long. The CDR3 is CASSPPAGGPGETQYF. In DNA, the CDR3 is TGTGCCAGCAGCCCCCCAGCGGGGGGGCCTGGAGAGACCCAGTACTTC.

CDR3: CAWSSGSYGYTF. As DNA, the CDR3 is TGTGCCTGGAGTTCGGGGTCCTATGGCTACACCTTC. V gene TRBV30 combines with J gene TRBJ1-2; D gene unclear. Germline CDR1 and CDR2: GTSNPN and SVGIG (reference sequence). V gave up 2 bases and J gave up 4 bases, with 8 bases separating them. CDR3 length equals 12 residues.

This chain links TRBV11-1 with TRBJ1-2, with unresolved D. CDR1 and CDR2 (germline): SGHAT, FQDESV (reference sequence). Trimming shortened V by 0 bases and J by 13 bases, and 15 bases separated the two germline ends. CDR3 length: 13 residues. The CDR3, as DNA: TGTGCCAGCAGCTTAGCGGGTACGAGCCGGATCACCTTC. The encoded protein is CASSLAGTSRITF.

The chain combines TRBV5-1 with TRBJ2-3; D gene uncertain. The V gene lost 1 base and the J gene lost 3 bases, with 3 bases spanning the gap. Germline CDR1 and CDR2: SGHRS and YFSETQ. The CDR3 length is 12 residues. The CDR3 coding sequence is TGCGCCAGCAGCTTGTCGACAGATACGCAGTATTTT. Translation: CASSLSTDTQYF.

The V and J genes are TRBV10-3 and TRBJ1-4; 7 bases map to TRBD1. CDR1 and CDR2 (germline): ENHRY, SYGVKD. The CDR3 length is 15 residues. The trim removed 4 bases at V and 6 bases at J, leaving 8 bases unmatched. In nucleotides, the CDR3 is TGTGCCATCAGTGGTGAGGGGGCCAGGGATGAAAAACTGTTTTTT. Its translation: CAISGEGARDEKLFF.

V gene TRBV7-2 combines with J gene TRBJ2-1, with a possible D match to TRBD2 (6 bases). CDR3 length: 16 residues. Germline values: CDR1 SGHTA, CDR2 FQGNSA. V was pared by 6 bases and J by 1 base, with 16 bases between. The CDR3 here is CASRGGAGPSYNEQFF. CDR3 coding DNA: TGTGCCAGCAGGGGGGGAGCGGGCCCTTCCTACAATGAGCAGTTCTTC. The complete variable domain, with remaining parts taken from reference TRBV7-2 and TRBJ2-1, reads GAGVSQSPSNKVTEKGKDVELRCDPISGHTALYWYRQSLGQGLEFLIYFQGNSAPDKSGLPSDRFSAERTGGSVSTLTIQRTQQEDSAVYLCASRGGAGPSYNEQFFGPGTRLTVL.

The V gene is TRBV2, the J gene TRBJ2-5; tentative D call: TRBD2 (7 bases). V lost 0 bases, J lost 4 bases, and 18 bases lay in between. The germline gives CDR1 SNHLY, CDR2 FYNNEI. The CDR3 consists of 17 residues. For the CDR3, the DNA is TGTGCCAGCAGTGAAGCGCGCACAGGGAGGGATCGAGAGACCCAGTACTTC. It encodes CASSEARTGRDRETQYF.

This rearrangement joins TRBV30 to TRBJ2-1; TRBD1 matches at 7 bases. The germline V gene encodes CDR1 GTSNPN and CDR2 SVGIG (reference sequence). There are 11 residues in the CDR3. Losses at the gene ends were 7 bases for V and 4 bases for J; bases not matched to a gene: 1. The CDR3 here is CASQGYNEQFF. The CDR3 nucleotides read TGTGCCTCACAGGGGTACAATGAGCAGTTCTTC.

This rearrangement joins TRBV5-1 to TRBJ2-1; TRBD2 agrees at 11 bases. Germline V gene lookup returns CDR1 SGHRS and CDR2 YFSETQ. The CDR3 length is 15 residues. V lost 3 bases and J lost 10; bases outside the gene matches: 9. The DNA of the CDR3 is TGCGCCAGCAGCTCCTTGACTAGCGGGGACCTGGAGCAGTTCTTC. This encodes CASSSLTSGDLEQFF.

The V call is TRBV7-2, the J call TRBJ2-1; TRBD1 agrees at 9 bases. Germline V gene sequence: CDR1 SGHTA, CDR2 FQGNSA. The V and J ends lost 2 bases and 2 bases, in that order; junction bases with no gene match: 7. CDR3 length equals 17 residues. CDR3 sequence (DNA): TGTGCCAGCAGCTTACGCCCGGGACAGGGCGCCTACAATGAGCAGTTCTTC. Translated, it gives CASSLRPGQGAYNEQFF.

The chain has TRBV28 and TRBJ2-1; 14 positions match TRBD2. With 8 bases clipped from V and 6 bases from J, the junction kept 6 bases outside the gene matches. Looked up from germline, CDR1 is MDHEN and CDR2 is SYDVKM. CDR3 length: 15 residues. CDR3 coding DNA: TGTGCCAGCGGGAGACTAGCGGGGGGGGTCAATGAGCAGTTCTTC. Amino acid sequence: CASGRLAGGVNEQFF.

The J gene is TRBJ2-5, the V gene TRBV19, with D uncertain. Looked up from germline, CDR1 is LNHDA and CDR2 is SQIVND (reference sequence). Trimming removed 4 bases at V and 5 bases at J, with 14 bases between. The CDR3 totals 14 residues. The CDR3 sequence is CASSTLPLGETQYF. In DNA, the CDR3 is TGTGCCAGTAGTACCCTACCCCTAGGGGAGACCCAGTACTTC. Full variable domain (missing parts from reference TRBV19 and TRBJ2-5): DGGITQSPKYLFRKEGQNVTLSCEQNLNHDAMYWYRQDPGQGLRLIYYSQIVNDFQKGDIAEGYSVSREKKESFPLTVTSAQKNPTAFYLCASSTLPLGETQYFGPGTRLLVL.

The chain combines TRBV30 with TRBJ1-2, with 7 bases matching TRBD1. The ends lost 0 bases at V and 12 bases at J; junction bases unmatched: 10. This CDR3 is built from 13 residues. Germline-derived CDR1 and CDR2 are GTSNPN and SVGIG (reference sequence). DNA of the CDR3: TGTGCCTGGAGTGTACGGCAGGGGGTTGGGGACACCTTC. It translates to CAWSVRQGVGDTF.

This sequence joins TRBV30 and TRBJ1-1; the D gene is possibly TRBD1 (5 bases). CDR3 length: 12 amino acids. Trimming pared 0 bases from V and 5 bases from J, leaving 7 bases between. Per germline, CDR1 GTSNPN and CDR2 SVGIG (reference sequence). CDR3 DNA: TGTGCCTGGAGTGTAGGGGATACTGAAGCTTTCTTT. This sequence encodes CAWSVGDTEAFF.

This chain connects TRBV18 to TRBJ2-1; 10 nucleotides match TRBD2. CDR3 length: 15 residues. J was trimmed by 8 bases and V by 5 bases; bases with no gene match: 9. Germline V gene data show CDR1 as KGHSH and CDR2 as LQKENI. The CDR3 here is CASSVSSGGGDEQFF. Here the CDR3 DNA reads TGTGCCAGCTCAGTCTCTAGCGGGGGTGGCGATGAGCAGTTCTTC.

The V gene is TRBV20-1, the J gene TRBJ1-1; D unclear. The germline V gene has CDR1 DFQATT and CDR2 SNEGSKA (reference sequence). Trimming pared 0 bases from V and 11 bases from J, leaving 10 bases between. This CDR3 is built from 11 residues. The CDR3 is CSAREVAPAFF. The CDR3 DNA reads TGCAGTGCTAGAGAAGTGGCCCCGGCTTTCTTT.

V usage is TRBV4-2 and J usage is TRBJ1-1, with unresolved D. Germline lookup yields CDR1 LGHNA and CDR2 YNFKEQ. The CDR3 runs to 14 residues. Trimming removed 0 bases at V and 4 bases at J, with 9 bases between. CDR3 DNA sequence: TGTGCCAGCAGCCAAGATCTTAGGGCCACTGAAGCTTTCTTT. This gives the protein CASSQDLRATEAFF.

V is TRBV6-5 and J is TRBJ2-5; perhaps D is TRBD1 or TRBD2 (5 bases each). The CDR3 runs 16 residues. Germline V CDR1 and CDR2: MNHEY, SVGAGI. The V and J ends lost 0 bases and 1 base respectively, with 12 bases between them. This chain's CDR3 is CASSYSISGTQETQYF. The CDR3 coding sequence is TGTGCCAGCAGTTACTCGATTTCAGGGACCCAAGAGACCCAGTACTTC.